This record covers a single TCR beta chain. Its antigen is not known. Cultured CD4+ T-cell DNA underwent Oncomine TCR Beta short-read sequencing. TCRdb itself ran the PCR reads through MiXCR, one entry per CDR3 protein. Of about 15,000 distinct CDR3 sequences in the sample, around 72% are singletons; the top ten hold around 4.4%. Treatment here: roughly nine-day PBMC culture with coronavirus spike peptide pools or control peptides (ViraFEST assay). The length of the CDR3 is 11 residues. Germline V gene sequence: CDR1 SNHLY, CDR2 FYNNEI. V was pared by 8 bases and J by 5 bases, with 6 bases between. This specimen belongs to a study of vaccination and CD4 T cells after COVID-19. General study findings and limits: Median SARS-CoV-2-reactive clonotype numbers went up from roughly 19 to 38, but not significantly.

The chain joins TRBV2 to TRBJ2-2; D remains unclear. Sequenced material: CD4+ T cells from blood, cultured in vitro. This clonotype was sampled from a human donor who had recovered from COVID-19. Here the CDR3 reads CASHRTGELFF. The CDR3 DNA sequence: TGTGCCAGCCACAGAACCGGGGAGCTGTTTTTT.